The source of this T cell receptor beta chain is a study of shared clonotypes between healthy human individuals. Trimming took off 3 bases at V and 4 bases at J, with 7 bases between the two ends. The CDR3 is made up of 12 amino acids. Germline V gene data show CDR1 as SGHNT and CDR2 as YYREEE (reference sequence). Sequenced by immunoSEQ multiplex PCR; TCRdb stores in-frame clones only, minus some. The sample consists of around 2,000,000 clones, approximately 95% of them appearing once. A note on this clone: This sample also contains other DNA sequences that code for the same CDR3.

This TCR was recovered from a man aged 18 to 35 in good health. Material: naive CD4+ T cells sorted from blood. The subset denotes: CD45RA+ positively selected. The chain couples TRBV5-4 to TRBJ1-2, with D perhaps matching TRBD1 (5 bases). The CDR3 loop reads CASSSGPYGYTF. The CDR3 DNA reads as TGTGCCAGCAGCTCAGGGCCCTATGGCTACACCTTC.